This TCR beta chain is from a study of a mutant IDH1 vaccine in newly diagnosed glioma. Described time point: week 5, during vaccination. Topical imiquimod accompanied each vaccine dose, which consisted of 300 ug of mutant IDH1 20-mer peptide. Germline-derived CDR1 and CDR2 are ENHRY and SYGVKD. This CDR3 is built from 16 residues. As for this clone: Its specificity is unknown.

TCRdb keeps only in-frame clones here, not all; method: immunoSEQ multiplex PCR. The table records fewer than 30,000 clones, 65% to 80% of them present only once. The TCR was taken from a man aged 40-49 years with glioma. This sequence joins TRBV10-3 and TRBJ2-5, with a weak D call TRBD1 (6 bases). The J call could be wrong; TRBJ2-7 is a better fit for the DNA end. Sequences were derived from PBMCs, sampled from a glioma patient whose treatment included an IDH1 peptide vaccine. The CDR3 DNA reads as TGTGCCATCAGTGTTGGCTCCCAGGGGAAAAACTACGAGCAGTACTTC. Its protein product is CAISVGSQGKNYEQYF.